This TCR beta chain appears in the sequencing data of a study of glioma-infiltrating T cells after dendritic cell vaccination. The CDR3 sequence is 14 residues long. From germline, CDR1 is SGHVS and CDR2 FNYEAQ. The J segment lost 4 bases and the V segment lost 8 bases, leaving 7 bases of the junction unmatched. Sequenced by immunoSEQ multiplex PCR; TCRdb stores in-frame clones only, minus some. The table includes some 87,000 clones, about 84% detected once. The TCR sequence derives from a human donor with glioblastoma. The sequenced sample was blood, obtained before dendritic cell vaccination. The chain is built from TRBV7-6 and TRBJ2-2, with 7 bases aligning to TRBD1. The CDR3 loop is CASVEQGTTGELFF. CDR3 bases: TGTGCCAGCGTCGAACAGGGGACCACCGGGGAGCTGTTTTTT.